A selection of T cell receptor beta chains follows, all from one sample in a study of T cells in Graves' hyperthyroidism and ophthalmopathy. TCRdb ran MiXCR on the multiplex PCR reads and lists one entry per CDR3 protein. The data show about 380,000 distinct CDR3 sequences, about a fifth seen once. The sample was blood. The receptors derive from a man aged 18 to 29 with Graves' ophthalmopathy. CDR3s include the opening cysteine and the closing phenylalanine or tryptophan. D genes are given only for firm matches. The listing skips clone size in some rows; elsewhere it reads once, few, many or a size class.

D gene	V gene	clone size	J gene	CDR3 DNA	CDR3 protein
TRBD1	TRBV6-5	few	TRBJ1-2	TGTGCCAGCAGTTACTCCGGGACAGAGGGGTTTGGCTACACCTTC	CASSYSGTEGFGYTF
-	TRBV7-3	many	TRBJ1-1	TGTGCCAGCAGCTTAGTGATGAACACTGAAGCTTTCTTT	CASSLVMNTEAFF
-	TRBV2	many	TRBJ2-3	TGTGCCAGCACGGGACACTTCACAGATACGCAGTATTTT	CASTGHFTDTQYF
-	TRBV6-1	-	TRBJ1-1	TGTGCCAGCACCCATGGCGCTGAAGCTTTCTTT	CASTHGAEAFF
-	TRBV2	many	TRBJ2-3	TGTGCCAGCAGTGACGTTCATAGCACAGATACGCAGTATTTT	CASSDVHSTDTQYF
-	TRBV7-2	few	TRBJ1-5	TGTGCCAGCAGCTTATCGGCCGCGTATAGCAATCAGCCCCAGCATTTT	CASSLSAAYSNQPQHF
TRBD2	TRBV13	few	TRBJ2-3	TGTGCCAGCAGCCCGGGGGGGGGTCAAGGTTGGGATACGCAGTATTTT	CASSPGGGQGWDTQYF
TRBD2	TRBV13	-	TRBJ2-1	TGTGCCAGCAGCCCCGCCCTCAGCGGGGGGCTCCATGAGCAGTTCTTC	CASSPALSGGLHEQFF
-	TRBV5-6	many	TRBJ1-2	TGTGCCAGCAGCTTGGACGGGGGCGGCTACACCTTC	CASSLDGGGYTF
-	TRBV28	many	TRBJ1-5	TGTGCCAGCAATGTGGGAGATCAGCCCCAGCATTTT	CASNVGDQPQHF
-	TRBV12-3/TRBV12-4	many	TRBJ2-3	TGTGCCAGCAGAGCGATTTCGAGCACAGATACGCAGTATTTT	CASRAISSTDTQYF
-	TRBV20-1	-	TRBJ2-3	TGCAGTGCTAGGGGATGGGTGGATACGCAGTATTTT	CSARGWVDTQYF
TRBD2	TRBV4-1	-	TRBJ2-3	TGCGCCAGCAGCCACCCGAGGGGTGAAGGCGGGGGGGGAGGAGATACGCAGTATTTT	CASSHPRGEGGGGGDTQYF
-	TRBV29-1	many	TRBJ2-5	TGCAGCGTAGCAGCGGGTGGGGAGACCCAGTACTTC	CSVAAGGETQYF
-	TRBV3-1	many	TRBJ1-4	TGTGCCAGCAGCCCCTCGGGACGGACTGAAAAACTGTTTTTT	CASSPSGRTEKLFF
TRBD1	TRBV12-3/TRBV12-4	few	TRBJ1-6	TGTGCCAGCAGTTTAAGGGCAGGCAGGGGGCATAATTCACCCCTCCACTTT	CASSLRAGRGHNSPLHF
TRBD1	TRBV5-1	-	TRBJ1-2	TGCGCCAGCGGCTTGGGGCAGGGGGAATCCGGCGGCTACACCTTC	CASGLGQGESGGYTF
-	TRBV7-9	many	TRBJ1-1	TGTGCCAGCAGCTTCGCACCGAGGGACACTGAAGCTTTCTTT	CASSFAPRDTEAFF
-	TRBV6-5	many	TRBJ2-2	TGTGCCAGCAGTTTAACAGGACAGAACACCGGGGAGCTGTTTTTT	CASSLTGQNTGELFF
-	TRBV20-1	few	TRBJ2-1	TGCAGTGCTAGATGGGATGAGCAGTTCTTC	CSARWDEQFF
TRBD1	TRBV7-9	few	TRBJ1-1	TGTGCCAGCAGCTTAGCTGGCAGGGGGGGGACTGAAGCTTTCTTT	CASSLAGRGGTEAFF
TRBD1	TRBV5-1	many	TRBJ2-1	TGCGCCAGCAGCTTGGGTGCAGGGGGCCGATCTTACAATGAGCAGTTCTTC	CASSLGAGGRSYNEQFF
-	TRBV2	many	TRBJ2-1	TGTGCCAGCAGTGTCGGGTCCCGACATGAGCAGTTCTTC	CASSVGSRHEQFF
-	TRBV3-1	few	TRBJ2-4	TGTGCCAGCAGCCAAGTCGACGGACTCAACATTCAGTACTTC	CASSQVDGLNIQYF
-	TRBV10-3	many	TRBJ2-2	TGTGCCATCAGTGATCCCGGGGAGCTGTTTTTT	CAISDPGELFF
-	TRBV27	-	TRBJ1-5	TGTGCCAGCAGTTTATCTGGTGGCTTCCATCAGCCCCAGCATTTT	CASSLSGGFHQPQHF
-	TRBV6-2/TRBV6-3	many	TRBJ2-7	TGTGCCAGCAGTTTAGGACCGAGATACGAGCAGTACTTC	CASSLGPRYEQYF
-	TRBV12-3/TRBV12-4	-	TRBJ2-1	TGTGCCATTAGAGGGGGGGTAAATTCCTCCTACAATGAGCAGTTCTTC	CAIRGGVNSSYNEQFF
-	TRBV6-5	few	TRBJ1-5	TGTGCCAGCAGTTACACCTCCCGGGACGATCAGCCCCAGCATTTT	CASSYTSRDDQPQHF
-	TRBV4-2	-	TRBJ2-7	TGTGCCAGCAGCCAAGATGTGATTGTTTCCTACGAGCAGTACTTC	CASSQDVIVSYEQYF
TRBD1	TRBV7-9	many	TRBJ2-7	TGTGCCAGCAGCTCCCAAGGGGGCGCCGGAACCTACGAGCAGTACTTC	CASSSQGGAGTYEQYF